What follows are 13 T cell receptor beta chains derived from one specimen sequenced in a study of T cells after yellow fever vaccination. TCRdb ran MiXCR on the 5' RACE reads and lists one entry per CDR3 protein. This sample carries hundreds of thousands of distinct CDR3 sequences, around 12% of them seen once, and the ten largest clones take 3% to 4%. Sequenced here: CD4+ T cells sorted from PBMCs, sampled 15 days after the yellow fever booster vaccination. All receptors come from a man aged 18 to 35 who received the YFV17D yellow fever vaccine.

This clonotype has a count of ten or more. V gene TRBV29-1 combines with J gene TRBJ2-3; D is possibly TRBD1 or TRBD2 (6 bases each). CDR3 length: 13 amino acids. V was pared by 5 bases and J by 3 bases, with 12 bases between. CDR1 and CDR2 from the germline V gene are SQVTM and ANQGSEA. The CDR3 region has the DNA TGCAGCGTTCCCTGGGGGGCGACAGATACGCAGTATTTT. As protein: CSVPWGATDTQYF.

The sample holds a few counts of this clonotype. The CDR3 is CASSTRVAGANVLTF. The CDR3 DNA reads TGTGCCAGCAGCACCCGGGTGGCCGGGGCCAACGTCCTGACTTTC. This chain connects TRBV9 to TRBJ2-6, with D uncertain. The CDR3 contains 15 residues. Per the germline V gene, CDR1 is SGDLS and CDR2 is YYNGEE. V dropped 4 bases and J dropped 4 bases, with 12 bases sitting between them.

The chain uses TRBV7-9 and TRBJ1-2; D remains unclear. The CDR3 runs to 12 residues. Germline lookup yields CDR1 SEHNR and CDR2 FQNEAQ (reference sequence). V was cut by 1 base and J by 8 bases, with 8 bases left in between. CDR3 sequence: CASSLDTWGYTF. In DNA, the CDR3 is TGTGCCAGCAGCTTAGACACCTGGGGCTACACCTTC.

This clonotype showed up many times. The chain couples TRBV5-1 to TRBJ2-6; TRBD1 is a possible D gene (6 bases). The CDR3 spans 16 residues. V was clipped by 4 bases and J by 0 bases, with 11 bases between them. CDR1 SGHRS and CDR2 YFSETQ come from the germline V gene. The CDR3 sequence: CASSLTGNSGANVLTF. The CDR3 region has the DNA TGCGCCAGCAGCCTAACAGGGAACTCTGGGGCCAACGTCCTGACTTTC.

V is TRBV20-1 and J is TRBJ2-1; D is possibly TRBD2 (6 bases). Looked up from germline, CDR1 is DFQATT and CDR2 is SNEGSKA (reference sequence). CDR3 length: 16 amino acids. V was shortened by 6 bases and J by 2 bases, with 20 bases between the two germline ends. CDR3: CSALGPGAGTYNEQFF. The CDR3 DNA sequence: TGCAGTGCCCTAGGGCCGGGAGCCGGTACCTACAATGAGCAGTTCTTC.

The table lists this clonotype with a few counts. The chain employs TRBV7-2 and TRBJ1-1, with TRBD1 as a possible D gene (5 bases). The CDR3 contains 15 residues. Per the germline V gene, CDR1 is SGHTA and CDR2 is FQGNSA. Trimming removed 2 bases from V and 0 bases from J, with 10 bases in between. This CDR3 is CASSLSGRVNTEAFF. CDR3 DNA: TGTGCCAGCAGCTTATCGGGGCGGGTGAACACTGAAGCTTTCTTT. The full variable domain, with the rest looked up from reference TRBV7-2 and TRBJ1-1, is GAGVSQSPSNKVTEKGKDVELRCDPISGHTALYWYRQSLGQGLEFLIYFQGNSAPDKSGLPSDRFSAERTGGSVSTLTIQRTQQEDSAVYLCASSLSGRVNTEAFFGQGTRLTVV.

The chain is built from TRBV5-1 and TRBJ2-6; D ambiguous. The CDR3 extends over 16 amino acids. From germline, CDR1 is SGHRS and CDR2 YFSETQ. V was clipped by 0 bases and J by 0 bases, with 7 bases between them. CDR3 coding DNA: TGCGCCAGCAGCTTGGAAGGCATCTCTGGGGCCAACGTCCTGACTTTC. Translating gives CASSLEGISGANVLTF.

The CDR3 DNA sequence: TGCGCCAGCAGCCAGGTAGGAAAGGCTGGCACTGAAGCTTTCTTT. Protein product: CASSQVGKAGTEAFF. The chain has TRBV4-1 and TRBJ1-1; D not resolved. This CDR3 spans 15 amino acids. The germline V gene encodes CDR1 MGHRA and CDR2 YSYEKL. V gave up 3 bases and J gave up 4 bases, with 15 bases separating them.

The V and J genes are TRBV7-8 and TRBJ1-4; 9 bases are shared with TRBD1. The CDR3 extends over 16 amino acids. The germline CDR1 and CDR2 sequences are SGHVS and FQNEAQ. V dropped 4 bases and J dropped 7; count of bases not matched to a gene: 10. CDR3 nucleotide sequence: TGTGCCAGCAGCTCTATACAGGGGGCGGTTCGTGAAAAACTGTTTTTT. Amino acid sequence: CASSSIQGAVREKLFF.

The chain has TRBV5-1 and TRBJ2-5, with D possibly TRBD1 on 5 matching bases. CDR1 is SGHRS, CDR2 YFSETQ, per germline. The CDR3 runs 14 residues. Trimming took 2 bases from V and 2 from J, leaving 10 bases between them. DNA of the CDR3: TGCGCCAGCAGCTTTGGACATAGACAAGAGACCCAGTACTTC. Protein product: CASSFGHRQETQYF. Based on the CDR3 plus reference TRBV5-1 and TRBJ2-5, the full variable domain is KAGVTQTPRYLIKTRGQQVTLSCSPISGHRSVSWYQQTPGQGLQFLFEYFSETQRNKGNFPGRFSGRQFSNSRSEMNVSTLELGDSALYLCASSFGHRQETQYFGPGTRLLVL.

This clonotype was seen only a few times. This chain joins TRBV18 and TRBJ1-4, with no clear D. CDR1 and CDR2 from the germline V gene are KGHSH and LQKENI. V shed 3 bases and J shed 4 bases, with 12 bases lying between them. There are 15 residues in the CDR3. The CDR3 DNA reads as TGTGCCAGCTCACCCCCGGGCGGCCTTAATGAAAAACTGTTTTTT. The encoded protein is CASSPPGGLNEKLFF.

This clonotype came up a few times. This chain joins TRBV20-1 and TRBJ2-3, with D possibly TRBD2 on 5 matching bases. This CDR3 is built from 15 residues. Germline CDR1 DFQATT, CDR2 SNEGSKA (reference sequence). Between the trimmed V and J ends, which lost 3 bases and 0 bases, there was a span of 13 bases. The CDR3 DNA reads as TGCAGTGCTAGGGGGAATCCGGGAAGCACAGATACGCAGTATTTT. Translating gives CSARGNPGSTDTQYF.

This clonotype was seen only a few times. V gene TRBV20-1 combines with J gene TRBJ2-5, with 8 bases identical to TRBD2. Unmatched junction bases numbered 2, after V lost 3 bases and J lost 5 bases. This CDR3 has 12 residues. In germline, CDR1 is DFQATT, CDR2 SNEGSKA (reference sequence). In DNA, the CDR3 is TGCAGTGCTAGCTCTAGCGGGGAGACCCAGTACTTC. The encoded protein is CSASSSGETQYF.